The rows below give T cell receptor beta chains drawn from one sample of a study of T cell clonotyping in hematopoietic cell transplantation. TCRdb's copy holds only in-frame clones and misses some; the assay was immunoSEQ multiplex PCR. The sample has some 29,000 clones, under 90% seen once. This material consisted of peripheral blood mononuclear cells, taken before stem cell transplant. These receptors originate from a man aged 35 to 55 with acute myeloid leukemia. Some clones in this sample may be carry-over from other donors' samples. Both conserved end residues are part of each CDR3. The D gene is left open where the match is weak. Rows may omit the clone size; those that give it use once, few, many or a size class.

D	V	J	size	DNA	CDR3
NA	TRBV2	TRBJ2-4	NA	TGTGCCAGCAGCGTAGCCAAAAACATTCAGTACTTC	CASSVAKNIQYF
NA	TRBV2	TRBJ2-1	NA	TGTGCCAGCACGGGACCCAACATGTACAATGAGCAGTTCTTC	CASTGPNMYNEQFF
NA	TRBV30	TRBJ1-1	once	TGTGCCTGGAGGATGGGGGTGGGGAACACTGAAGCTTTCTTT	CAWRMGVGNTEAFF
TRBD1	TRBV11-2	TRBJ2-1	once	TGTGCCAGCAGCTTGGGGACAGGGGGGTTGGGTGAGCAGTTCTTC	CASSLGTGGLGEQFF
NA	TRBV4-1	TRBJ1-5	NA	TGCGCCAGCAGCCAAGGAGTCAATCAGCCCCAGCATTTT	CASSQGVNQPQHF
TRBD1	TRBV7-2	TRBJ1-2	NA	TGTGCCAGCAGCTTTGTGGCAGGGGGCGCTTATGGCTACACCTTC	CASSFVAGGAYGYTF
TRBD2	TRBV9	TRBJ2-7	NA	TGTGCCAGCAGCCCCCGACTAGCGGGGATTGAACAGTACTTC	CASSPRLAGIEQYF
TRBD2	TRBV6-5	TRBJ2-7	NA	TGTGCCAGCAGTTACTCAGGGACTAGCGGGTCGTACGAGCAGTACTTC	CASSYSGTSGSYEQYF
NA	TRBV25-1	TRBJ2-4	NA	TGTGCCAGCAGTGTTACAGGGAATTTAAACATTCAGTACTTC	CASSVTGNLNIQYF
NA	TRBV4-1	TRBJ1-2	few	TGCGCCAGCAGCCAAGCTGAAACTAACTATGGCTACACCTTC	CASSQAETNYGYTF
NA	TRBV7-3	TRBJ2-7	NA	TGTGCCAGCAGCTTCTGGAGGGGCCTCGAGCAGTACTTC	CASSFWRGLEQYF
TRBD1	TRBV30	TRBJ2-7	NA	TGTGCCTGGGGTGACAGGGTAACCTCCTTGGGCTACGAGCAGTACTTC	CAWGDRVTSLGYEQYF
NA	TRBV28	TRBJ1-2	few	TGTGCCAGCAGTCTGACCGCTGGCTATGGCTACACCTTC	CASSLTAGYGYTF
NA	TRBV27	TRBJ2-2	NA	TGTGCCAGCAGTTTATCAGGGGCCGGGGAGCTGTTTTTT	CASSLSGAGELFF
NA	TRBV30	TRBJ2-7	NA	TGTGCCTGGACAGGCGCCTACGAGCAGTACTTC	CAWTGAYEQYF
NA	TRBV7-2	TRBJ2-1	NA	TGTGCCAGCAGCTTAGGCGCTTACGTGTCGAGGGACGAGCAGTTCTTC	CASSLGAYVSRDEQFF
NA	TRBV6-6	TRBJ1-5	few	TGTGCCAGCAGCCAAGGGAATCAGCCCCAGCATTTT	CASSQGNQPQHF
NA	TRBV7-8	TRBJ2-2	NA	TGTGCCAGCAGCTCCGGACTGCTCACCGGGGAGCTGTTTTTT	CASSSGLLTGELFF
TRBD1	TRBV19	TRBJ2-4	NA	TGTGCCAGTAGTCACAGGGGGGACATTCAGTACTTC	CASSHRGDIQYF
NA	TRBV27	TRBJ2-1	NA	TGTGCCAGCAGTTTATCCGGGTACTACAATGAGCAGTTCTTC	CASSLSGYYNEQFF
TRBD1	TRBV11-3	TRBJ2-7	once	TGTGCCAGCAGCTTAGGACAGGGGTTCAACTACGAGCAGTACTTC	CASSLGQGFNYEQYF
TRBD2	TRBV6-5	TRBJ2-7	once	TGTGCCAGCAGTTACTCTAGAAGCGGGAGCTACGAGCAGTACTTC	CASSYSRSGSYEQYF
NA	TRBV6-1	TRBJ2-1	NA	TGTGCCAGCAGTCCTAGAAACAATGAGCAGTTCTTC	CASSPRNNEQFF
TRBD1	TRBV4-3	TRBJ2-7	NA	TGCGCCAGCAGCCACCTCCGCACCGGGACAGGGGTAGCCTACGAGCAGTACTTC	CASSHLRTGTGVAYEQYF